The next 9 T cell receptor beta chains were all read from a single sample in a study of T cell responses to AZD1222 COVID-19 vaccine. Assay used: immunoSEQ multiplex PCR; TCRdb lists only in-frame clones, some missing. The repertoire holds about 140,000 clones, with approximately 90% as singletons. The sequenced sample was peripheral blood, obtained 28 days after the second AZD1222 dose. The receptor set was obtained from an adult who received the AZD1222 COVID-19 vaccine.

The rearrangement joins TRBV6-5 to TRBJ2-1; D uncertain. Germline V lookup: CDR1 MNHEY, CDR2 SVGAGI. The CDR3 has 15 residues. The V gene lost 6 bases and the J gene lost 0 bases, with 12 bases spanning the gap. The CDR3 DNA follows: TGTGCCAGCAGATCAGACGCCAGCTCCTACAATGAGCAGTTCTTC. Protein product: CASRSDASSYNEQFF.

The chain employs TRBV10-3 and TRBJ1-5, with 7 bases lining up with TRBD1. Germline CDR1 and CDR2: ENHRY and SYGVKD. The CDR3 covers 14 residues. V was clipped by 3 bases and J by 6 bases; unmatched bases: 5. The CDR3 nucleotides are TGTGCCATCAGTGATCGACAGGGAAGTCAGCCCCAGCATTTT. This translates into CAISDRQGSQPQHF.

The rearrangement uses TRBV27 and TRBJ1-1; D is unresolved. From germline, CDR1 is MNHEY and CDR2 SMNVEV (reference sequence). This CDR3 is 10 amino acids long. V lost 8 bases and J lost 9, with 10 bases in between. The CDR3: CASGHLQAFF. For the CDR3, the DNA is TGTGCCAGCGGTCACCTCCAAGCTTTCTTT.

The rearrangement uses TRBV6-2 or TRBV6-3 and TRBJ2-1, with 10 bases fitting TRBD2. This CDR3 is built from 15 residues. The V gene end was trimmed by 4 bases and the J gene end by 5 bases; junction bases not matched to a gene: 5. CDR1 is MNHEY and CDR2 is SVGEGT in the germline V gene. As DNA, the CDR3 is TGTGCCAGCAGTTTAGCGGGAGGAAGGGACAATGAGCAGTTCTTC. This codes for CASSLAGGRDNEQFF.

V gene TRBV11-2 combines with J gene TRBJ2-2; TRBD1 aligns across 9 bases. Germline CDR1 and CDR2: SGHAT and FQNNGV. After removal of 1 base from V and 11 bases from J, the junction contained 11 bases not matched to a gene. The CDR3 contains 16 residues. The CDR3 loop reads CASSLGRGTGSSELFF. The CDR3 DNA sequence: TGTGCCAGCAGCTTAGGCCGGGGGACAGGGTCTAGCGAGCTGTTTTTT.

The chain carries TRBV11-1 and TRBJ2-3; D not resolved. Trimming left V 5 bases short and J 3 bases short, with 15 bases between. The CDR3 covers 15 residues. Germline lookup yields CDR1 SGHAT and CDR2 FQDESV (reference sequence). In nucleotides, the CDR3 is TGTGCCAGCAGCCCAAAATACGAGGCGACAGATACGCAGTATTTT. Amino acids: CASSPKYEATDTQYF.

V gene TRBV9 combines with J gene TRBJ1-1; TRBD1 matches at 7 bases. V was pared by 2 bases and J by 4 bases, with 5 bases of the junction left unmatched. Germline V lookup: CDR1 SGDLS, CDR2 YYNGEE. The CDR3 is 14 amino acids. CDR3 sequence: CASSVASGGTEAFF. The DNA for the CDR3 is TGTGCCAGCAGCGTCGCCTCAGGGGGCACTGAAGCTTTCTTT.

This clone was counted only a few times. For the CDR3, the DNA is TGTGCCAGCAGCGAGGGGGGAGACACCGGGGAGCTGTTTTTT. It is translated as CASSEGGDTGELFF. The chain joins TRBV6-4 to TRBJ2-2; D tentatively reads TRBD1 or TRBD2 (6 bases each). V lost 6 bases to trimming and J lost 3 bases, with 11 bases between them. CDR1 is MRHNA, CDR2 SNTAGT, per germline. The CDR3 contains 14 residues.

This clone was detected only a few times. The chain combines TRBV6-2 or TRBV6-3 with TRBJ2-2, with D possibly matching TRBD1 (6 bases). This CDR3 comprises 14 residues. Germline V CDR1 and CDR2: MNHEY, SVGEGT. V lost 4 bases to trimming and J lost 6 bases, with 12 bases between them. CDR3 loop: CASSSGTLAGELFF. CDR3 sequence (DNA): TGTGCCAGCAGTTCCGGGACACTTGCCGGGGAGCTGTTTTTT.